A selection of T cell receptor beta chains follows, all from one sample in a study of a mutant IDH1 vaccine in newly diagnosed glioma. The protocol was immunoSEQ multiplex PCR, while the TCRdb copy is restricted to in-frame clones and leaves out a portion. The sample has 35,000 to 50,000 clones, approximately 84% seen once. These receptors are not linked to any known antigen. Material: PBMCs, obtained from a glioma patient whose treatment included an IDH1 peptide vaccine. All receptors come from a woman younger than 30 with glioma. Some clones in this sample may be carry-over from other donors' samples. Each CDR3 is given with its conserved first and last residue. Fields, in order: J gene, clone size, V gene, CDR3 protein. Clone size is shown for a subset of rows, as once, few, many or a class of expanded clone.

>TRBJ1-4|.|TRBV2
CASRRPGFANEKLFF
>TRBJ1-2|.|TRBV7-9
CASSLVTGGTGYTF
>TRBJ1-5|.|TRBV30
CAWSEGQGRQPQHF
>TRBJ2-7|.|TRBV27
CASSFGDRVSYEQYF
>TRBJ1-5|.|TRBV7-8
CASTKIEGKVQPQHF
>TRBJ1-2|.|TRBV28
CASRRQGAPYYGYTF
>TRBJ1-2|once|TRBV4-1
CASSQEEGYGYTF
>TRBJ2-7|medium-sized|TRBV5-1
CASSLVVQGKQYF
>TRBJ1-5|.|TRBV7-9
CASSSRDGNQPQHF
>TRBJ2-1|.|TRBV14
CASSQVAGNEQFF
>TRBJ1-1|.|TRBV7-9
CASSAYPTGEAEAFF
>TRBJ1-1|.|TRBV11-2
CASSSQARKNTEAFF
>TRBJ2-7|.|TRBV19
CASSSVGRGEQYF
>TRBJ2-1|.|TRBV9
CASSVGGGALDEQFF
>TRBJ2-2|.|TRBV9
CASSPARASRVTGELFF
>TRBJ1-1|once|TRBV7-8
CASSKTAMNTEAFF
>TRBJ1-2|.|TRBV9
CASSVGTVYTF
>TRBJ2-1|.|TRBV11-3
CASSPYGDWHNEQFF
>TRBJ2-7|.|TRBV29-1
CSVGQGKGQYF
>TRBJ1-3|.|TRBV19
CASTPPHSSGNTIYF
>TRBJ2-1|.|TRBV6-6
CASGGPGDEQFF
>TRBJ2-7|.|TRBV27
CASSFTTTSGYEQYF
>TRBJ2-1|.|TRBV6-5
CASTHSGGNNEQFF
>TRBJ2-5|.|TRBV21-1
CASSTPGQGGETQYF
>TRBJ2-5|.|TRBV5-4
CASSLGGSGVIQETQYF
>TRBJ2-5|.|TRBV4-1
CASSPGLADQETQYF
>TRBJ1-1|.|TRBV5-4
CASSSGWNTEAFF
>TRBJ1-2|few|TRBV9
CASAQLTGSYGYTF
>TRBJ2-7|.|TRBV6-6
CASSGRGYEQYF
>TRBJ1-1|few|TRBV6-5
CASSDRVRTEAFF
>TRBJ2-1|once|TRBV4-3
CASSQDGTRGGNEQFF
>TRBJ2-2|.|TRBV6-4
CASRPGQGPTGELFF
>TRBJ1-2|.|TRBV6-5
CASSSAMGGGYTF
>TRBJ2-2|few|TRBV4-2
CASSQGENTGELFF
>TRBJ2-2|.|TRBV11-3
CASSSFSSNTGELFF
>TRBJ1-3|few|TRBV30
CAWSSGENTIYF
>TRBJ2-2|.|TRBV6-5
CASSGTVTGELFF
>TRBJ2-2|.|TRBV5-1
CASSLALNTGELFF
>TRBJ2-1|.|TRBV7-8
CASSLGLAFNEQFF
>TRBJ2-7|.|TRBV28
CASSSRGGPYSYEQYF
>TRBJ2-3|.|TRBV6-1
CASSGLLAGGSRTDTQYF
>TRBJ1-2|.|TRBV5-6
CASSLDTLYGYTF
>TRBJ2-7|.|TRBV19
CASSLSTGYYEQYF
>TRBJ2-3|.|TRBV4-3
CASSQEGSSTDTQYF